A selection of T cell receptor beta chains follows, all from one sample in a study of cytomegalovirus exposure and HLA in healthy donors. Here immunoSEQ multiplex PCR was the method, and the copy in TCRdb shows in-frame clones only, minus some. The sample lists 200,000 to 250,000 clones; over 75% were seen once. The source material was PBMCs. The receptors originated from a man aged 18 to 29 in good health and CMV-seronegative. The CDR3 runs from the conserved cysteine through the conserved F or W. The D gene is left open where the match is weak. For some rows the clone size is stated as once, few or many, or as a class when expanded; others skip it.

TRBJ1-2 TRBV6-1 - - TGTGCCAGCACTCCAATTTCTGACAGAGGCTATGGCTACACCTTC CASTPISDRGYGYTF
TRBJ2-5 TRBV25-1 - TRBD2 TGTGCCAGCAGTTCTGCGGGAGTGGTGGAGACCCAGTACTTC CASSSAGVVETQYF
TRBJ2-7 TRBV5-6 - TRBD2 TGTGCCAGCAGCTTCAAGCGGGGGGGCCACGAGCAGTACTTC CASSFKRGGHEQYF
TRBJ2-3 TRBV11-3 - - TGTGCCAGCAGTAGCCTGGGGAGGCTAACTAGCACAGATACGCAGTATTTT CASSSLGRLTSTDTQYF
TRBJ2-2 TRBV6-5 few - TGTGCCAGCAGTTACTCGGGACAGAACACCGGGGAGCTGTTTTTT CASSYSGQNTGELFF
TRBJ2-5 TRBV10-2 - TRBD1 TGCGCCAGCCATCCCCCGGGACAGTGGGAGACCCAGTACTTC CASHPPGQWETQYF
TRBJ1-2 TRBV7-9 - - TGTGCCAGCAGCTTAGTCGAGAGGTCCTGTAGCTACACCTTC CASSLVERSCSYTF
TRBJ1-1 TRBV14 - TRBD1 TGTGCCAGCACCAGAACAGGGGGGATCGGGTACACTGAAGCTTTCTTT CASTRTGGIGYTEAFF
TRBJ1-5 TRBV30 - - TGTGCCTGGAGTGTGGGACACCTGGGCAATCAGCCCCAGCATTTT CAWSVGHLGNQPQHF
TRBJ2-3 TRBV11-2 - TRBD2 TGTGCCAGCAGCTTAGCGGGGGGGCCGGGGACAGATACGCAGTATTTT CASSLAGGPGTDTQYF
TRBJ1-1 TRBV7-7 - - TGTGCTAGCAGCCCGGCCGGGGTTGCTGAAGCTTTCTTT CASSPAGVAEAFF
TRBJ2-5 TRBV9 - TRBD1 TGTGCCAGCAGCGTAGAGGGGGACAGGGTGGAGACCCAGTACTTC CASSVEGDRVETQYF
TRBJ2-5 TRBV4-3 once - TGCGCCAGCAGCCAAGACGGGATCGCGGGGACCCAGTACTTC CASSQDGIAGTQYF
TRBJ1-2 TRBV10-3 - - TGTGCCATCAGTGAGTCCGGGTTCAGGGTAAAGGGCTACACCTTC CAISESGFRVKGYTF
TRBJ1-1 TRBV5-1 - - TGCGCCAGCAGCTTGGCCGGGGAGGCCACTGAAGCTTTCTTT CASSLAGEATEAFF
TRBJ2-2 TRBV7-2 - - TGTGCCAGCAGCTTAGCGCGAAACACCGGGGAGCTGTTTTTT CASSLARNTGELFF
TRBJ2-2 TRBV7-9 - - TGTGCCAGCAGCTTCGGGGGGCAGAACACCGGGGAGCTGTTTTTT CASSFGGQNTGELFF
TRBJ2-1 TRBV27 - TRBD2 TGTGCCAGCAGTGGAGGGACTAGCGGGAGTGGTGAGCAGTTCTTC CASSGGTSGSGEQFF
TRBJ2-3 TRBV7-6 - TRBD2 TGTGCCAGCAGCTTAGAGCGACTAGCGGGAGTTTGGGGCACAGATACGCAGTATTTT CASSLERLAGVWGTDTQYF
TRBJ1-4 TRBV7-2 - TRBD1 TGTGCCAGCAGCCCAAAAAACAGGGGGATCGGTAATGAAAAACTGTTTTTT CASSPKNRGIGNEKLFF
TRBJ1-1 TRBV6-5 - - TGTGCCAGCAGTTACCAGGGAGGGCTGTATGCTTTCTTT CASSYQGGLYAFF
TRBJ1-1 TRBV29-1 - - TGCAGCGTGGAACCGGGACTCATGAACACTGAAGCTTTCTTT CSVEPGLMNTEAFF
TRBJ2-1 TRBV6-5 - - TGTGCCGGGCAGGAAAACAATGAGCAGTTCTTC CAGQENNEQFF
TRBJ2-5 TRBV4-3 few TRBD1 TGCGCCAGCAGCCAGAAAAGGCCCGTAGACAGGGGGCCGGAGGAGACCCAGTACTTC CASSQKRPVDRGPEETQYF
TRBJ1-1 TRBV30 - - TGTGCCTGGAACGCCCGGCGGCTCTCCCGGTTGGGTCTTGAAGCTTTCTTT CAWNARRLSRLGLEAFF
TRBJ1-1 TRBV7-3 - TRBD1 TGTGCCAGCACCACAGGGGCTAGCACTGAAGCTTTCTTT CASTTGASTEAFF
TRBJ2-2 TRBV19 - TRBD1 TGTGCCAGTAGGACAGGGGCATACACCGGGGAGCTGTTTTTT CASRTGAYTGELFF
TRBJ2-5 TRBV9 - TRBD2 TGTGCCAGCAGCCCGACGGGACTAGCGCAAGAGACCCAGTACTTC CASSPTGLAQETQYF
TRBJ2-7 TRBV7-2 - - TGTGCCAGCAGCTCCCGGAGGGCCTACGAGCAGTACTTC CASSSRRAYEQYF
TRBJ1-1 TRBV5-8 many - TGTGCCAGCAGCTGGGGCGAAAACACTGAAGCTTTCTTT CASSWGENTEAFF
TRBJ1-5 TRBV6-5 - TRBD1 TGTGCCAGCAGTTACTCCGGACAGGTGGGCAATCAGCCCCAGCATTTT CASSYSGQVGNQPQHF
TRBJ2-1 TRBV6-4 few TRBD1 TGTGCCAGCAGCCTCTCCACAGGGGCTGGTGAGCAGTTCTTC CASSLSTGAGEQFF
TRBJ2-7 TRBV4-3 - TRBD1 TGCGCCAGCAGCCAAGCGGACAGGGGTTACGAGCAGTACTTC CASSQADRGYEQYF
TRBJ1-5 TRBV19 - TRBD1 TGTGCCAGTAGCTTTACCCACCGGGACAGGCATTTT CASSFTHRDRHF
TRBJ2-1 TRBV19 few TRBD2 TGTGCCAGTAGTACCATTGGGGGGGATGAGCAGTTCTTC CASSTIGGDEQFF
TRBJ2-7 TRBV6-5 - TRBD2 TGTGCCAGCAGTTACAGTAGCGGGAGCCCCTACGAGCAGTACTTC CASSYSSGSPYEQYF
TRBJ2-7 TRBV5-6 - TRBD1 TGTGCCAGCAGCCCTTTCGGACAGGGTCCCGAGCAGTACTTC CASSPFGQGPEQYF
TRBJ2-7 TRBV19 - TRBD2 TGTGCCAGTAGTATTACCGCGGGACTAGCGGGAGTCTGGGAGCAGTACTTC CASSITAGLAGVWEQYF
TRBJ2-5 TRBV7-2 - - TGTGCCAGCAGCCCGGGTCCCCAAGAGACTCAGTACTTC CASSPGPQETQYF
TRBJ1-2 TRBV29-1 - - TGCAGCGCCTTAGCCATCTATGGCTACACCTTC CSALAIYGYTF
TRBJ2-5 TRBV4-3 - TRBD1 TGCGCCAGCAGCCAATTCCAAACGGGTGCGGGACAGGGGATGAAAGTTGGGACCCAGTACTTC CASSQFQTGAGQGMKVGTQYF
TRBJ1-4 TRBV7-9 - - TGTGCCAGCAGCCCCGGGACTCAGACAACTAATGAAAAACTGTTTTTT CASSPGTQTTNEKLFF
TRBJ2-5 TRBV7-8 - - TGTGCCAGCAAAATAATCCAAGAGACCCAGTACTTC CASKIIQETQYF
TRBJ1-5 TRBV7-9 - - TGTGCCAGCAGCTTCGGGCAGGGTTGGCAGCCCCAGCATTTT CASSFGQGWQPQHF
TRBJ2-7 TRBV6-1 - TRBD1 TGTGCCACCGACCTGGGACAGGGTCTCCACGAGCAGTACTTC CATDLGQGLHEQYF
TRBJ1-2 TRBV6-5 - - TGTGCCAGCAGCCTGGGGCCAAATTCGGGTGGCTACACCTTC CASSLGPNSGGYTF
TRBJ2-5 TRBV5-4 - - TGTGCCAGCAGCTTCGGGGAGACCCAGTACTTC CASSFGETQYF
TRBJ2-1 TRBV7-7 - - TGTGCTAGCAGCCAGGACTCCCAAACCTACAATGAGCAGTTCTTC CASSQDSQTYNEQFF
TRBJ1-3 TRBV7-2 - - TGTGCCAGCAGGAACAGACAGGAGAGCGGCACCATATATTTT CASRNRQESGTIYF
TRBJ2-1 TRBV12-5 - TRBD2 TGTGCTGGGGCTCTAGCGGAGACCTACAATGAGCAGTTCTTC CAGALAETYNEQFF
TRBJ2-7 TRBV5-4 - - TGTGCCAGCAGCTTGGACAGGGAGAGCTCCTACGAGCAGTACTTC CASSLDRESSYEQYF
TRBJ1-1 TRBV7-2 - - TGTGCCACTCTATCTTTGAACACTGAAGCTTTCTTT CATLSLNTEAFF
TRBJ1-6 TRBV9 - - TGTGCCAGCAGCGGCACAGGGCCCGACGGTAATTCACCCCTCCACTTT CASSGTGPDGNSPLHF
TRBJ1-5 TRBV2 - - TGTGCCAGCAGTACAAAAAGCAATCAGCCCCAGCATTTT CASSTKSNQPQHF
TRBJ1-6 TRBV5-5 - TRBD1 TGTGCCAGCAGCTCCACAGGGGGCCTGACCTATACCCTCCACTTT CASSSTGGLTYTLHF
TRBJ2-5 TRBV19 - - TGTGCCAGTAGTATGGGGGACAAGCCCAAGTACTTC CASSMGDKPKYF